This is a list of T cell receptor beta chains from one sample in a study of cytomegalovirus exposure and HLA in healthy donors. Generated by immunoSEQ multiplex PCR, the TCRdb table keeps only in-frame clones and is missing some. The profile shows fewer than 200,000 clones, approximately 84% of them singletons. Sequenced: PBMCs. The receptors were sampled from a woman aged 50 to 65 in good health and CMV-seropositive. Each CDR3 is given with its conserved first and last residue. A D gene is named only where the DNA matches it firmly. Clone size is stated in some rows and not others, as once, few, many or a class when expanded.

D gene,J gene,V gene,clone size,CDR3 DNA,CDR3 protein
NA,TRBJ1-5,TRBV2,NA,TGTGCCAGCAGCGACAGAGTGGTTGGGAGCAATCAGCCCCAGCATTTT,CASSDRVVGSNQPQHF
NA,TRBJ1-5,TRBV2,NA,TGTGCCAGCAGCGCCGACAGGTCTTCACAGCCCCAGCATTTT,CASSADRSSQPQHF
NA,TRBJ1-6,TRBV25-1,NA,TGTGCCAGCAGTGAATGGGTACAGGGAGCTTCACCCCTCCACTTT,CASSEWVQGASPLHF
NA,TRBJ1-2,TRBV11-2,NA,TGTGCCAGCAGCTTAGATCAGGGCTATGGCTACACCTTC,CASSLDQGYGYTF
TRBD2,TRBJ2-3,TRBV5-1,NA,TGCGCCAGCAGCCCGACTAGCGGGGGGGCCGGTACGCAGTATTTT,CASSPTSGGAGTQYF
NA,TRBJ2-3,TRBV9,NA,TGTGCCAGCAGCCCCGGCGGGTTTCGCACAGATACGCAGTATTTT,CASSPGGFRTDTQYF
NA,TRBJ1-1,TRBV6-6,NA,TGTGCCAGCAGTTACTCGGGGGGAGAAGCTTTCTTT,CASSYSGGEAFF
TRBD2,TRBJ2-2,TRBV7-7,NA,TGTGCTAGCAGCTTAGTTAGCGGGAAGAACACCGGGGAGCTGTTTTTT,CASSLVSGKNTGELFF
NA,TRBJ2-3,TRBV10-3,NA,TGTGCCATCAGTGATCCTGCTGCTAGCTCAGATACGCAGTATTTT,CAISDPAASSDTQYF
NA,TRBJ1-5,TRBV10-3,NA,TGTGCCATCTCCCGGGATAGCAATCAGCCCCAGCATTTT,CAISRDSNQPQHF
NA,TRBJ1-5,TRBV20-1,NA,TGCAGTACAAATCAGCCCCAGCATTTT,CSTNQPQHF
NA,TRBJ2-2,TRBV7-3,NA,TGTGCCAGCAGTCCCGGGAACACCGGGGAGCTGTTTTTT,CASSPGNTGELFF
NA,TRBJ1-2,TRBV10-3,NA,TGTGCCATCAGTGAGGGCTCCCGCTACTATGGCTACACCTTC,CAISEGSRYYGYTF
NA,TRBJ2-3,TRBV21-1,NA,TGTGCCAGCAGCAAAGCGGTGGCCACAGATACGCAGTATTTT,CASSKAVATDTQYF
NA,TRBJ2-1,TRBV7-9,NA,TGTGCCTCTATCGCGGGGAAGAACTACAATGAGCAGTTCTTC,CASIAGKNYNEQFF
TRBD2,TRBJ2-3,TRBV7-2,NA,TGTGCCTGCAGCCGGGAGGCGCTAGGGGCAGATACGCAGTATTTT,CACSREALGADTQYF
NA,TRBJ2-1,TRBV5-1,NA,TGCGCCAGCAGAATGGCAGGCGGGTACAATGAGCAGTTCTTC,CASRMAGGYNEQFF
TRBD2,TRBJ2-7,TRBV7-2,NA,TGTGCCAGCAGCTTGGAAGCGGGAGGCTCCTACGAGCAGTACTTC,CASSLEAGGSYEQYF
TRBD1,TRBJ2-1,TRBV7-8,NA,TGTGCCAGCAGCCTAGACAGGGGCTCCTACAATGAGCAGTTCTTC,CASSLDRGSYNEQFF
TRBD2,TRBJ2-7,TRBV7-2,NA,TGTGCCAGCAGCTTGGGACTAGCGGGGCCCTACGAGCAGTACTTC,CASSLGLAGPYEQYF
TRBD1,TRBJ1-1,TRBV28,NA,TGTGCCAGCAGGCCATGGGACAGGAGAACTGAAGCTTTCTTT,CASRPWDRRTEAFF
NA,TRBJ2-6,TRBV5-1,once,TGCGCCAGCAGCTATCGACCAGGGGAGGGATCGGGGGCCAACGTCCTGACTTTC,CASSYRPGEGSGANVLTF
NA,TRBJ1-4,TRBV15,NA,TGTGCCACCAAAATACTCGGTTACTCGGAGGAAAAACTGTTTTTT,CATKILGYSEEKLFF
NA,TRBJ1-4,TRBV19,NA,TGTGCCAGTAGTACCGCCAGGCCGGCTAATGAAAAACTGTTTTTT,CASSTARPANEKLFF
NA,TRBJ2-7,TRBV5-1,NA,TGCGCCAGCAGCTTGGCGGGGAAAGACTACGAGCAGTACTTC,CASSLAGKDYEQYF
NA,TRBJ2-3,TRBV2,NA,TGTGCCAGCAGTGTACACAGGGCCTCCTCTAGCACAGATACGCAGTATTTT,CASSVHRASSSTDTQYF
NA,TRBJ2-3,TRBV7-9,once,TGTGCCAGCAGCCATCTAGAGCGTACGCAGTATTTT,CASSHLERTQYF
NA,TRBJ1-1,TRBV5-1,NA,TGCGCCAGCAGCTTGGAGGGGGAAGCTTTCTTT,CASSLEGEAFF
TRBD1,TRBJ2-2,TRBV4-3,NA,TGCGCCAGCAGCCTCGCGGACAGGGATAACGGGGAGCTGTTTTTT,CASSLADRDNGELFF
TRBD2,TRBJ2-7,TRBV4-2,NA,TGTGCCAGCAGCCAAGTCAATAGCGGGAGTAACGAGCAGTACTTC,CASSQVNSGSNEQYF
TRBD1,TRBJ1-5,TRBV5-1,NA,TGCGCCAGCAGGAAAGACAGGGTACCCAATCAGCCCCAGCATTTT,CASRKDRVPNQPQHF
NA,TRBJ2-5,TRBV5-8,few,TGTGCCAGCAGCTTGGGACCTACGTTCCGGGCCCAGTACTTC,CASSLGPTFRAQYF
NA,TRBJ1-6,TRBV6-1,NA,TGTGCCAGCAGTTCTACAGGGAGCCTTTCACCCCTCCACTTT,CASSSTGSLSPLHF
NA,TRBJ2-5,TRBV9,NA,TGTGCCAGCAGTACACGGGGGGAGACCCAGTACTTC,CASSTRGETQYF
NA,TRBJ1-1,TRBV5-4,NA,TGTGCCAGCAGACTACAGGGTAACACTGAAGCTTTCTTT,CASRLQGNTEAFF
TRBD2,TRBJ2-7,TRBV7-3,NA,TGTGCCAGCAGCCCACTGAGCGGGAGCGAGCAGTACTTC,CASSPLSGSEQYF
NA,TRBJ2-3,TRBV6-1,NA,TGTGCCAGCATATATTCAGGCACAGATACGCAGTATTTT,CASIYSGTDTQYF
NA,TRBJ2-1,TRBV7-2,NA,TGTGCCAGCAGCATTGGAAGCCAGGGACTCGCCTTCTATGAGCAGTTCTTC,CASSIGSQGLAFYEQFF
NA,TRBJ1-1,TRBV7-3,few,TGTGCCAGCAGCTCGACAGGGAACACTGAAGCTTTCTTT,CASSSTGNTEAFF
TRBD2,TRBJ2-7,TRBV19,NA,TGTGCCAGTGGTAGCGGGGTCCTCTCCTACGAGCAGTACTTC,CASGSGVLSYEQYF
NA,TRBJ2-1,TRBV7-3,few,TGTGCCAGCAGCTTCGGAGACAGAACTTACAATGAGCAGTTCTTC,CASSFGDRTYNEQFF
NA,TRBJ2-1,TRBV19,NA,TGTGCCCGCGGCCGGGAAGCTTACAATGAGCAGTTCTTC,CARGREAYNEQFF
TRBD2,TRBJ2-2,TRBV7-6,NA,TGTGCCAGCAGACCGACTAGCGGGGGAACAAACACCGGGGAGCTGTTTTTT,CASRPTSGGTNTGELFF
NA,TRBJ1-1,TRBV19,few,TGTGCCAGTAGTACCCAGGGGAACACTGAAGCTTTCTTT,CASSTQGNTEAFF
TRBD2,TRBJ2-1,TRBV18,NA,TGTGCCAGCTCACCGGGGAGGGGAAGCTCCTACAATGAGCAGTTCTTC,CASSPGRGSSYNEQFF
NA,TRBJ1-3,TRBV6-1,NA,TGTGCCAGCAGTGAACGGGTCGGTATGTCCGGAAACACCATATATTTT,CASSERVGMSGNTIYF
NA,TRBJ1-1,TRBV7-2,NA,TGTGCCAGCAGCTTAGCTACGGGGAACACTGAAGCTTTCTTT,CASSLATGNTEAFF
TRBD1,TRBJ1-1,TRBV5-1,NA,TGCGCCAGCAGCGTGACAGGGGGGAACACTGAAGCTTTCTTT,CASSVTGGNTEAFF
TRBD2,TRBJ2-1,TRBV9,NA,TGTGCCAGCATGGGAGGGACTTCGGAGCAGTTCTTC,CASMGGTSEQFF
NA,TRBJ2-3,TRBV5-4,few,TGTGCCAGCAGCCCCATGAGGACTATTGCAGCAGATACGCAGTATTTT,CASSPMRTIAADTQYF
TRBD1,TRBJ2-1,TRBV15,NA,TGTGCCACCAGGGACAGGGTTCTTAGAGATCACAATGAGCAGTTCTTC,CATRDRVLRDHNEQFF
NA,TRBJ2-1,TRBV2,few,TGTGCCAGCAGTGAGATGGCTGGAGCGCTGTTCTTC,CASSEMAGALFF
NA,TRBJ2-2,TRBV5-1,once,TGCGCCAGCAGCGGGTCGACAGGGAACACCGGGGAGCTGTTTTTT,CASSGSTGNTGELFF
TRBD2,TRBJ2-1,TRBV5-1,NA,TGCGCCAGCACCTCTTCGGGAGGGCGAGACAATGAGCAGTTCTTC,CASTSSGGRDNEQFF
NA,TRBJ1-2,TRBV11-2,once,TGTGCCAGCAGTCCGGGGTGGGGCTATGGCTACACCTTC,CASSPGWGYGYTF